This entry lists 27 T cell receptor beta chains sequenced from one sample in a study of T cell changes during pregnancy in multiple sclerosis (dated by TCRdb to 2018 to 2020). The method behind the library was the immunoSEQ multiplex PCR assay. TCRdb holds this immuneACCESS table with in-frame rearrangements only. Some clones are missing; in checked studies, unresolved V genes explain under half, and the rest has no known cause. Here the sample has some 29,000 clones; about 91% occur a single time. Roughly 7.9% of the sample is held by the ten biggest clonotypes. The source material was CD8+ T cells from peripheral blood mononuclear cells, sampled before pregnancy. All receptors derive from a female donor with multiple sclerosis, enrolled in a pregnancy study.

V and J are TRBV30 and TRBJ2-5; D perhaps matches TRBD1 (5 bases). Near its end, the DNA agrees better with TRBJ2-7, so the J call may be wrong. Germline CDR1 GTSNPN, CDR2 SVGIG (reference sequence). CDR3 size: 14 residues. CDR3 sequence (DNA): TGTGCCTGGAGTGTGGGTCAGGGTACCTACGAGCAGTACTTC. Protein sequence: CAWSVGQGTYEQYF.

The chain has TRBV5-5 and TRBJ2-7; no definite D call. Trimming removed 5 bases from V and 3 bases from J, with 6 bases in between. Germline values: CDR1 SGHKS, CDR2 YYEKEE (reference sequence). CDR3 size: 11 residues. The CDR3 coding sequence is TGTGCCAGCAGAAAGAGCTACGAGCAGTACTTC. Residues: CASRKSYEQYF.

The chain recombines TRBV2 with TRBJ2-5, with D uncertain. Trimming took 8 bases from V and 4 from J, leaving 11 bases between them. From germline, CDR1 is SNHLY and CDR2 FYNNEI. This CDR3 has 12 amino acids. In DNA form, the CDR3 reads TGTGCCAGCCGTGCAAGCGCAGAGACCCAGTACTTC. Its translation: CASRASAETQYF.

This chain links TRBV6-1 with TRBJ2-5; TRBD2 aligns across 12 bases. The J segment lost 6 bases and the V segment lost 0 bases, leaving 11 bases of the junction unmatched. The germline V gene encodes CDR1 MNHNS and CDR2 SASEGT. This CDR3 comprises 18 residues. DNA of the CDR3: TGTGCCAGCAGTGAAGCGGGCGGACTAGCGGGAATCGTAAAGACCCAGTACTTC. This encodes CASSEAGGLAGIVKTQYF.

The rearrangement joins TRBV6-4 to TRBJ2-3; TRBD2 matches 15 bases. The CDR3 runs 16 residues. Germline CDR1 reads MRHNA; CDR2 reads SNTAGT. V lost 5 bases to trimming and J lost 4 bases; unmatched junction nucleotides: 4. CDR3: CASSTGLAGGADTQYF. CDR3 sequence (DNA): TGTGCCAGCAGTACGGGACTAGCGGGAGGTGCAGATACGCAGTATTTT.

V and J are TRBV4-1 and TRBJ2-5; 8 positions agree with TRBD2. The germline V gene encodes CDR1 MGHRA and CDR2 YSYEKL. CDR3 size: 15 residues. The V gene end was trimmed by 0 bases and the J gene end by 7 bases; junction bases not matched to a gene: 7. This CDR3 reads CASSQDGGALRTQYF. CDR3 DNA: TGCGCCAGCAGCCAAGACGGGGGGGCCCTTCGGACCCAGTACTTC.

V is TRBV5-6 and J is TRBJ2-7; D is possibly TRBD2 (5 bases). The CDR3 is 13 amino acids. V lost 6 bases and J lost 5, with 15 bases in between. The germline gives CDR1 SGHDT, CDR2 YYEEEE. In DNA form, the CDR3 reads TGTGCCAGCATCACTTTCGAGGGCCACGAGCAGTACTTC. Its protein product is CASITFEGHEQYF.

This clone has a single count. V and J are TRBV11-3 and TRBJ2-1; the D gene is possibly TRBD2 (5 bases). Germline assignment: CDR1 SGHNT and CDR2 YENEEA. This CDR3 is 15 amino acids long. Between the trimmed V and J ends, which lost 7 bases and 1 base, there was a span of 14 bases. CDR3 region: CASTGDYQSYNEQFF. CDR3 nucleotide sequence: TGTGCCAGCACCGGCGACTACCAATCCTACAATGAGCAGTTCTTC.

The CDR3 DNA reads as TGTGCCAGCAGCGGAGTTCCAGATACGCAGTATTTT. It encodes CASSGVPDTQYF. This sequence joins TRBV5-5 and TRBJ2-3; D is unresolved. Trimming took off 4 bases at V and 4 bases at J, with 7 bases between the two ends. The CDR3 is 12 residues long. Germline lookup yields CDR1 SGHKS and CDR2 YYEKEE (reference sequence).

This rearrangement joins TRBV2 to TRBJ1-1; D call uncertain. In germline, CDR1 is SNHLY, CDR2 FYNNEI. The length of the CDR3 is 13 residues. The ends were cut back, 5 bases at V and 1 base at J, with 8 bases in the middle. The CDR3 DNA is TGTGCCAGCAGTTTCCCCGGGAACACTGAAGCTTTCTTT. Its protein product is CASSFPGNTEAFF.

This clone was seen once. This chain links TRBV4-1 with TRBJ1-2; D is ambiguous. Germline V CDR1 and CDR2: MGHRA, YSYEKL. V dropped 1 base and J dropped 2 bases, with 8 bases sitting between them. This CDR3 has 14 amino acids. The CDR3 reads CASSQVGKNYGYTF. CDR3 sequence (DNA): TGCGCCAGCAGCCAAGTCGGGAAGAACTATGGCTACACCTTC.

This chain uses TRBV4-1 with TRBJ1-1; 8 bases agree with TRBD1. CDR1 MGHRA and CDR2 YSYEKL come from the germline V gene. This CDR3 is built from 16 residues. Trimming took 4 bases from V and 4 from J; bases not matched to a gene: 11. The DNA of the CDR3 is TGCGCCAGCAGCCGAGGCCAGGGGGCTCCGGGCACTGAAGCTTTCTTT. This codes for CASSRGQGAPGTEAFF.

This clone was seen more than once but under ten times. The rearrangement joins TRBV27 to TRBJ2-7; TRBD2 might be the D (5 bases). CDR3 length equals 15 residues. Germline assignment: CDR1 MNHEY and CDR2 SMNVEV (reference sequence). Trimming removed 0 bases from V and 2 bases from J, with 11 bases in between. CDR3 amino acids: CASSLSGSDAYEQYF. CDR3 bases: TGTGCCAGCAGTTTATCTGGGAGTGATGCCTACGAGCAGTACTTC.

V usage is TRBV6-1 and J usage is TRBJ1-3; tentative D call: TRBD1 (6 bases). Trimming took off 6 bases at V and 2 bases at J, with 11 bases between the two ends. CDR3 length equals 14 residues. CDR1 and CDR2 from the germline V gene are MNHNS and SASEGT. The CDR3 loop is CASSSGGAGNTIYF. For the CDR3, the DNA is TGTGCCAGCAGCTCGGGGGGCGCTGGAAACACCATATATTTT.

V gene TRBV2 combines with J gene TRBJ2-3; 12 positions match TRBD2. CDR3 size: 17 residues. CDR1 SNHLY and CDR2 FYNNEI come from the germline V gene. With V trimmed by 0 bases and J by 5 bases, 6 bases remained unmatched. CDR3 protein: CASSEARLAGVRDTQYF. The CDR3, as DNA: TGTGCCAGCAGTGAAGCAAGACTAGCGGGAGTTCGAGATACGCAGTATTTT.

The CDR3 reads CASSLAVWQGSDGYTF. The CDR3 nucleotides read TGTGCCAGCAGCTTAGCGGTCTGGCAGGGGAGCGATGGCTACACCTTC. This chain connects TRBV7-9 to TRBJ1-2; possible D gene TRBD1, 6 bases. The ends were cut back, 0 bases at V and 6 bases at J, with 17 bases in the middle. Per the germline V gene, CDR1 is SEHNR and CDR2 is FQNEAQ (reference sequence). The CDR3 loop spans 16 amino acids.

The CDR3 DNA reads as TGTGCCAGCAGCTTGGGAGGGCCCCAGAACACTGAAGCTTTCTTT. It codes for CASSLGGPQNTEAFF. This chain uses TRBV5-6 with TRBJ1-1; no reliable D call. CDR1 and CDR2 from the germline V gene are SGHDT and YYEEEE. The V end lost 0 bases, the J end lost 1 base, and 10 bases lay between the germline ends. The CDR3 is 15 residues long.

The rearrangement uses TRBV11-3 and TRBJ2-5; D is unresolved. The CDR3 extends over 13 amino acids. V gave up 0 bases and J gave up 3 bases, with 5 bases separating them. CDR1 is SGHNT and CDR2 is YENEEA in the germline V gene. In DNA, the CDR3 is TGTGCCAGCAGCTTAGACCCGGAAGAGACCCAGTACTTC. Amino acid sequence: CASSLDPEETQYF.

The chain combines TRBV19 with TRBJ2-1; TRBD1 matches at 7 bases. The germline V gene encodes CDR1 LNHDA and CDR2 SQIVND (reference sequence). V shed 5 bases, J shed 8 bases, and the junction held 9 bases outside the gene matches. The CDR3 totals 14 residues. DNA of the CDR3: TGTGCCAGTAGTTTACGGACAGGTATGGATGAGCAGTTCTTC. It yields the protein CASSLRTGMDEQFF.

V gene TRBV30 combines with J gene TRBJ2-1; D gene uncertain. V gave up 0 bases and J gave up 10 bases, with 7 bases separating them. The V gene's germline CDR1 is GTSNPN and CDR2 SVGIG (reference sequence). The CDR3 extends over 11 amino acids. CDR3 loop: CAWSVDSEQFF. CDR3 DNA sequence: TGTGCCTGGAGTGTAGATAGCGAGCAGTTCTTC.

The chain has TRBV5-6 and TRBJ2-7; D is unresolved. The CDR3 is 11 amino acids. The V gene's germline CDR1 is SGHDT and CDR2 YYEEEE. Trimming took off 5 bases at V and 3 bases at J, with 6 bases between the two ends. The CDR3 spells CASSHNYEQYF. The CDR3 nucleotides are TGTGCCAGCAGTCACAACTACGAGCAGTACTTC.

This rearrangement joins TRBV7-9 to TRBJ2-2, with 8 bases lining up with TRBD1. Trimming took 5 bases from V and 2 from J; bases not matched to a gene: 10. The CDR3 extends over 17 amino acids. From germline, CDR1 is SEHNR and CDR2 FQNEAQ (reference sequence). This CDR3 reads CASSAGVGTGNTGELFF. CDR3 bases: TGTGCCAGCAGCGCAGGGGTCGGGACAGGCAACACCGGGGAGCTGTTTTTT. Drawing the rest from reference TRBV7-9 and TRBJ2-2, the complete variable domain is DTGVSQNPRHKITKRGQNVTFRCDPISEHNRLYWYRQTLGQGPEFLTYFQNEAQLEKSRLLSDRFSAERPKGSFSTLEIQRTEQGDSAMYLCASSAGVGTGNTGELFFGEGSRLTVL.

The CDR3 is CASSNNLFEQFF. The CDR3 DNA reads as TGTGCCAGCAGCAACAACCTCTTTGAGCAGTTCTTC. The chain recombines TRBV14 with TRBJ2-1; no firm D call. CDR1 and CDR2 (germline): SGHDN, FVKESK. Trimming pared 5 bases from V and 9 bases from J, leaving 11 bases between. This CDR3 is built from 12 residues.

V gene TRBV6-4 combines with J gene TRBJ2-1; 10 nucleotides line up with TRBD2. The CDR3 spans 16 residues. Germline V gene lookup returns CDR1 MRHNA and CDR2 SNTAGT. With V trimmed by 3 bases and J by 2 bases, 4 bases remained unmatched. The CDR3 reads CASSESTSGAYNEQFF. Here the CDR3 DNA reads TGTGCCAGCAGTGAATCTACTAGCGGGGCCTACAATGAGCAGTTCTTC.

The chain uses TRBV11-3 and TRBJ2-7, with 7 positions matching TRBD1. V gave up 5 bases and J gave up 3 bases; unmatched junction bases: 13. The CDR3 is 16 residues long. Germline V gives CDR1 SGHNT, CDR2 YENEEA. The CDR3 is CASSVLQGQGDYEQYF. The CDR3 region has the DNA TGTGCCAGCAGCGTATTACAGGGGCAGGGGGACTACGAGCAGTACTTC.

J is TRBJ2-5 and V is TRBV7-9, with D tentatively TRBD2 (6 bases). The germline V gene encodes CDR1 SEHNR and CDR2 FQNEAQ (reference sequence). Trimming pared 3 bases from V and 5 bases from J, leaving 10 bases between. The CDR3 sequence is 13 residues long. The CDR3 sequence: CASSLASAETQYF. In DNA, the CDR3 is TGTGCCAGCAGCTTGGCTAGCGCCGAGACCCAGTACTTC.

The rearrangement joins TRBV6-5 to TRBJ1-1; D is unclear. CDR1 MNHEY and CDR2 SVGAGI come from the germline V gene. CDR3 size: 14 residues. V gave up 2 bases and J gave up 1 base, with 8 bases separating them. The CDR3 is CASSYAVENTEAFF. CDR3 nucleotide sequence: TGTGCCAGCAGTTACGCGGTTGAGAACACTGAAGCTTTCTTT.